This T cell receptor beta chain was sequenced during a study of metastatic and nonmetastatic thyroid tumors. Study results and limitations: Significantly higher TCR beta diversity was reportedly seen in malignant thyroid tumors than benign nodules, in blood and tumor.

In the authors' workflow: Variation in CDR3 across clinicopathological groups served as the basis for constructing a distant-metastasis classifier in papillary thyroid cancer. TCRdb re-called clones via MiXCR from the PCR reads. In this record, the V and J calls reflect TCRdb's handling and not the investigators' own analysis. The profile covers 30,000 to 35,000 clones, with 35% to 45% appearing a single time and over 20% taken by the ten largest. On this clone itself: Its specificity is unknown.

Thyroid surgery took place with no prior treatment in any patient. Material for sequencing was tumor tissue. The clonotype originates from a female donor with papillary thyroid cancer or a benign thyroid nodule (not recorded which). Some clones in this sample may be carry-over from other donors' samples.

The CDR3 region has the DNA TGTGCCAGCAGTCAGAAGCGGGAGGCCTTGGGGGGGGCCAACGTCCTGACTTTC. Its translation is CASSQKREALGGANVLTF. This chain uses TRBV6-2 or TRBV6-3 with TRBJ2-6; 9 bases fit TRBD2. CDR1 and CDR2 (germline): MNHEY, SVGEGT. The junction had 12 bases not matched to a gene; V was cut back by 5 bases and J by 4 bases. This CDR3 has 18 amino acids.